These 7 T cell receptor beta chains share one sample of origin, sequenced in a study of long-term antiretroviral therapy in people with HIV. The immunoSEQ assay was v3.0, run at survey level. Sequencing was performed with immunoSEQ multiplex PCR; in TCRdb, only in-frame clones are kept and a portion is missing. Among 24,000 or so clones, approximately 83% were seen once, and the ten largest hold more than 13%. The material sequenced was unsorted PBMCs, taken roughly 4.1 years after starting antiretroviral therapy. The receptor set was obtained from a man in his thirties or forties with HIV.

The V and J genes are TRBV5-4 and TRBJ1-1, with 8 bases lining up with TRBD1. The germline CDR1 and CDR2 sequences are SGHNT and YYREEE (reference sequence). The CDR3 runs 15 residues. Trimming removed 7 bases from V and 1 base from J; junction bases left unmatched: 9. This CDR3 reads CASRKDRAENTEAFF. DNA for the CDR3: TGTGCCAGCCGGAAGGACAGGGCGGAGAACACTGAAGCTTTCTTT.

CDR3 nucleotide sequence: TGTGCCAGTAGTATAAAGAGGAACACTGAAGCTTTCTTT. Encoded protein: CASSIKRNTEAFF. The chain employs TRBV19 and TRBJ1-1; D is unclear. Trimming removed 2 bases at V and 1 base at J, with 5 bases between. Germline-derived CDR1 and CDR2 are LNHDA and SQIVND (reference sequence). This CDR3 comprises 13 residues. The whole variable domain, remainder taken from reference TRBV19 and TRBJ1-1, is DGGITQSPKYLFRKEGQNVTLSCEQNLNHDAMYWYRQDPGQGLRLIYYSQIVNDFQKGDIAEGYSVSREKKESFPLTVTSAQKNPTAFYLCASSIKRNTEAFFGQGTRLTVV.

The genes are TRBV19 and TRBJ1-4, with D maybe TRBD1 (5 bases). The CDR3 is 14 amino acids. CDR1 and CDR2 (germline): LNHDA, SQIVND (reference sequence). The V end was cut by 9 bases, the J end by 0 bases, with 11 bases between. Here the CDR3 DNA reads TGTGCCAGCCCGGGGGGAGCAACTAATGAAAAACTGTTTTTT. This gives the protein CASPGGATNEKLFF.

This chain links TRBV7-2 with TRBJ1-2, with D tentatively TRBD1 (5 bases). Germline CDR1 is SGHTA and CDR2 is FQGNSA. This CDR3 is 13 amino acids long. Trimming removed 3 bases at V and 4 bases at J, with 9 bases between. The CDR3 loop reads CASSLDIIYGYTF. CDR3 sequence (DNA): TGTGCCAGCAGCTTGGACATTATCTATGGCTACACCTTC.

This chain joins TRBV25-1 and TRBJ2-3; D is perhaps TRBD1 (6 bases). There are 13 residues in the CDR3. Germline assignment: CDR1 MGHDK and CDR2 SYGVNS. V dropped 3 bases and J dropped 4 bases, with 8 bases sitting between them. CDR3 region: CASSDHRADTQYF. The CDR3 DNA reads TGTGCCAGCAGTGATCACAGGGCAGATACGCAGTATTTT.

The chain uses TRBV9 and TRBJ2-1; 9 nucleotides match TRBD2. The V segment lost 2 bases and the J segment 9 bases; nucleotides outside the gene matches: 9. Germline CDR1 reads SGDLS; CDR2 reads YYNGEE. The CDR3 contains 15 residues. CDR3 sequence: CASSVGRGGFIEQFF. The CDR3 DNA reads TGTGCCAGCAGCGTGGGGCGGGGGGGCTTTATTGAGCAGTTCTTC.

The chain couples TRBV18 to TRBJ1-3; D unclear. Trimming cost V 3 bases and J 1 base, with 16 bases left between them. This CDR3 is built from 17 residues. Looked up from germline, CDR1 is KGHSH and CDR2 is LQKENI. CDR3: CASSPSRAGISGNTIYF. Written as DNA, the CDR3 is TGTGCCAGCTCACCGTCGAGGGCGGGTATTTCTGGAAACACCATATATTTT.